A selection of T cell receptor beta chains follows, all from one sample in a study of blood T cell repertoires in COVID-19. TCRdb keeps only in-frame clones here, not all; method: immunoSEQ multiplex PCR. Of about 280,000 clones in the sample, 70% to 90% were seen once. Sequencing was performed on PBMCs or T cells enriched from blood (not recorded which). The receptors were sampled from a woman aged 55-69 years in a cohort exposed to, infected with or recovered from COVID-19 (not recorded which). CDR3s include the opening cysteine and the closing phenylalanine or tryptophan. A D gene is named only where the DNA matches it firmly. Size values are once, few and many counts, or a class for expanded clones, and some rows have none.

j_call: TRBJ2-7
v_call: TRBV6-2/TRBV6-3
clone_size: NA
d_call: TRBD2
cdr3_aa: CASSYSLAGAYEQYF
cdr3_nt: TGTGCCAGCAGTTATTCTCTAGCGGGAGCCTACGAGCAGTACTTC

j_call: TRBJ2-7
v_call: TRBV6-5
clone_size: NA
d_call: TRBD2
cdr3_aa: CASIRTSGSYEQYF
cdr3_nt: TGTGCCAGCATAAGGACTAGCGGCTCCTACGAGCAGTACTTC

j_call: TRBJ2-1
v_call: TRBV9
clone_size: NA
d_call: TRBD2
cdr3_aa: CASSPTSGSSYNEQFF
cdr3_nt: TGTGCCAGCAGCCCAACTAGCGGGAGCTCCTACAATGAGCAGTTCTTC

j_call: TRBJ2-7
v_call: TRBV19
clone_size: NA
d_call: NA
cdr3_aa: CASSPKGSYEQYF
cdr3_nt: TGTGCCAGTAGTCCCAAGGGGTCCTACGAGCAGTACTTC

j_call: TRBJ1-1
v_call: TRBV30
clone_size: NA
d_call: NA
cdr3_aa: CAWSGRGNTEAFF
cdr3_nt: TGTGCCTGGAGTGGAAGGGGGAACACTGAAGCTTTCTTT

j_call: TRBJ2-1
v_call: TRBV11-2
clone_size: NA
d_call: NA
cdr3_aa: CASSLEGVGEQFF
cdr3_nt: TGTGCCAGCAGCTTAGAAGGAGTCGGAGAGCAGTTCTTC

j_call: TRBJ2-3
v_call: TRBV5-4
clone_size: NA
d_call: TRBD2
cdr3_aa: CASSSKTSGRTDTQYF
cdr3_nt: TGTGCCAGCAGCTCGAAGACTAGCGGGAGGACAGATACGCAGTATTTT

j_call: TRBJ1-5
v_call: TRBV28
clone_size: NA
d_call: NA
cdr3_aa: CASSLQGGGWRNQPQHF
cdr3_nt: TGTGCCAGCAGTTTACAAGGGGGGGGGTGGCGCAATCAGCCCCAGCATTTT

j_call: TRBJ1-6
v_call: TRBV6-6
clone_size: NA
d_call: NA
cdr3_aa: CASSYVVQGNSPLHF
cdr3_nt: TGTGCCAGCAGTTACGTGGTGCAGGGGAATTCACCCCTCCACTTT

j_call: TRBJ1-3
v_call: TRBV4-1
clone_size: NA
d_call: NA
cdr3_aa: CASSQPFGGDRGNTIYF
cdr3_nt: TGCGCCAGCAGCCAACCATTCGGGGGGGATCGTGGAAACACCATATATTTT

j_call: TRBJ2-3
v_call: TRBV3-1/TRBV3-2
clone_size: NA
d_call: NA
cdr3_aa: CASSQGVRLSTDTQYF
cdr3_nt: TGTGCCAGCAGCCAAGGGGTCAGGCTTAGCACAGATACGCAGTATTTT

j_call: TRBJ2-3
v_call: TRBV10-2
clone_size: NA
d_call: NA
cdr3_aa: CASSESARTDTQYF
cdr3_nt: TGCGCCAGCAGTGAGTCGGCTCGCACAGATACGCAGTATTTT

j_call: TRBJ2-1
v_call: TRBV7-3
clone_size: once
d_call: NA
cdr3_aa: CASSLTSGYYNEQFF
cdr3_nt: TGTGCCAGCAGCTTAACCAGCGGCTACTACAATGAGCAGTTCTTC

j_call: TRBJ2-1
v_call: TRBV2
clone_size: NA
d_call: TRBD2
cdr3_aa: CASMERESSYNEQFF
cdr3_nt: TGTGCCAGCATGGAGCGGGAAAGCTCCTACAATGAGCAGTTCTTC

j_call: TRBJ2-1
v_call: TRBV7-8
clone_size: once
d_call: TRBD1
cdr3_aa: CASSRRQGANEQFF
cdr3_nt: TGTGCCAGCAGCCGCCGACAGGGGGCGAATGAGCAGTTCTTC

j_call: TRBJ2-1
v_call: TRBV7-3
clone_size: NA
d_call: TRBD2
cdr3_aa: CASSTSADNEQFF
cdr3_nt: TGTGCCAGCAGTACTAGCGCCGACAATGAGCAGTTCTTC

j_call: TRBJ2-5
v_call: TRBV24-1
clone_size: NA
d_call: TRBD2
cdr3_aa: CATSDVAGGLQETQYF
cdr3_nt: TGTGCCACCAGTGATGTAGCGGGAGGGCTCCAAGAGACCCAGTACTTC

j_call: TRBJ1-2
v_call: TRBV10-1
clone_size: NA
d_call: TRBD1
cdr3_aa: CASSSGQALAF
cdr3_nt: TGCGCCAGCAGTTCCGGACAGGCCCTGGCCTTC

j_call: TRBJ1-1
v_call: TRBV19
clone_size: NA
d_call: TRBD1
cdr3_aa: CASSIFGTGGNTEAFF
cdr3_nt: TGTGCCAGTAGTATTTTTGGGACAGGGGGCAACACTGAAGCTTTCTTT

j_call: TRBJ2-4
v_call: TRBV10-2
clone_size: NA
d_call: NA
cdr3_aa: CASSESWGLAKNIQYF
cdr3_nt: TGCGCCAGCAGTGAGTCCTGGGGGCTAGCCAAAAACATTCAGTACTTC

j_call: TRBJ2-2
v_call: TRBV10-2
clone_size: NA
d_call: TRBD1
cdr3_aa: CASKRQGATGELFF
cdr3_nt: TGCGCCAGCAAAAGACAGGGGGCCACCGGGGAGCTGTTTTTT

j_call: TRBJ2-1
v_call: TRBV9
clone_size: NA
d_call: TRBD2
cdr3_aa: CASSATSGRSNEQFF
cdr3_nt: TGTGCCAGCAGCGCGACTAGCGGGAGGAGCAATGAGCAGTTCTTC

j_call: TRBJ2-1
v_call: TRBV10-1
clone_size: NA
d_call: NA
cdr3_aa: CASSEPGSGNEQFF
cdr3_nt: TGCGCCAGCAGTGAGCCGGGGTCAGGCAATGAGCAGTTCTTC

j_call: TRBJ2-7
v_call: TRBV5-1
clone_size: NA
d_call: TRBD1
cdr3_aa: CASSLGTGPLGEQYF
cdr3_nt: TGCGCCAGCAGCTTGGGGACAGGGCCCCTAGGCGAGCAGTACTTC

j_call: TRBJ2-3
v_call: TRBV5-6
clone_size: NA
d_call: TRBD1
cdr3_aa: CASSWGQGKADTQYF
cdr3_nt: TGTGCCAGCAGCTGGGGACAGGGGAAGGCAGATACGCAGTATTTT

j_call: TRBJ2-1
v_call: TRBV28
clone_size: NA
d_call: NA
cdr3_aa: CASSSRRREVREQFF
cdr3_nt: TGTGCCAGCAGTTCTCGACGTCGGGAAGTGCGTGAGCAGTTCTTC

j_call: TRBJ2-2
v_call: TRBV24-1
clone_size: few
d_call: NA
cdr3_aa: CATSDPGYTGELFF
cdr3_nt: TGTGCCACCAGTGATCCCGGGTACACCGGGGAGCTGTTTTTT

j_call: TRBJ2-5
v_call: TRBV27
clone_size: NA
d_call: NA
cdr3_aa: CASTPWPLAQVTQYF
cdr3_nt: TGTGCCAGCACCCCCTGGCCACTAGCCCAGGTAACCCAGTACTTC

j_call: TRBJ2-2
v_call: TRBV5-4
clone_size: few
d_call: TRBD2
cdr3_aa: CASSPGGMDTGELFF
cdr3_nt: TGTGCCAGCAGCCCCGGGGGGATGGACACCGGGGAGCTGTTTTTT

j_call: TRBJ2-1
v_call: TRBV5-1
clone_size: NA
d_call: NA
cdr3_aa: CASSSGGGASNEQFF
cdr3_nt: TGCGCCAGCAGCTCTGGCGGAGGGGCCTCCAATGAGCAGTTCTTC

j_call: TRBJ2-1
v_call: TRBV5-1
clone_size: NA
d_call: TRBD2
cdr3_aa: CASSTAGVSNEQFF
cdr3_nt: TGCGCCAGCAGCACTGCGGGAGTATCCAATGAGCAGTTCTTC

j_call: TRBJ1-6
v_call: TRBV7-3
clone_size: NA
d_call: NA
cdr3_aa: CASSLKGPISNSPLHF
cdr3_nt: TGTGCCAGCAGCCTAAAGGGGCCCATCTCAAATTCACCCCTCCACTTT

j_call: TRBJ2-1
v_call: TRBV9
clone_size: few
d_call: NA
cdr3_aa: CASSESPENFNEQFF
cdr3_nt: TGTGCCAGCAGCGAGTCCCCCGAGAACTTCAATGAGCAGTTCTTC

j_call: TRBJ2-7
v_call: TRBV27
clone_size: NA
d_call: TRBD2
cdr3_aa: CASSFKVVLTSGATYEQYF
cdr3_nt: TGTGCCAGCAGTTTCAAGGTTGTTTTGACTAGCGGGGCGACCTACGAGCAGTACTTC

j_call: TRBJ2-2
v_call: TRBV30
clone_size: NA
d_call: NA
cdr3_aa: CAWIPGRTGELFF
cdr3_nt: TGTGCCTGGATCCCAGGCCGTACCGGGGAGCTGTTTTTT

j_call: TRBJ1-6
v_call: TRBV28
clone_size: NA
d_call: NA
cdr3_aa: CASSFGGRTNSPLHF
cdr3_nt: TGTGCCAGCAGTTTCGGAGGACGGACGAATTCACCCCTCCACTTT

j_call: TRBJ1-5
v_call: TRBV6-6
clone_size: NA
d_call: TRBD1
cdr3_aa: CASSYPTGRNQPQHF
cdr3_nt: TGTGCCAGCAGTTACCCGACAGGGCGGAATCAGCCCCAGCATTTT

j_call: TRBJ1-5
v_call: TRBV28
clone_size: NA
d_call: TRBD1
cdr3_aa: CASSDRDRYQPQHF
cdr3_nt: TGTGCCAGCAGTGACCGGGACAGGTATCAGCCCCAGCATTTT

j_call: TRBJ1-5
v_call: TRBV11-2
clone_size: once
d_call: TRBD1
cdr3_aa: CASSLDGQGNQPQHF
cdr3_nt: TGTGCCAGCAGCTTAGACGGACAGGGGAATCAGCCCCAGCATTTT

j_call: TRBJ2-1
v_call: TRBV7-3
clone_size: NA
d_call: TRBD2
cdr3_aa: CASSLVAGGEQFF
cdr3_nt: TGTGCCAGCAGCTTGGTAGCGGGAGGAGAGCAGTTCTTC

j_call: TRBJ2-7
v_call: TRBV2
clone_size: NA
d_call: NA
cdr3_aa: CASSAERGEQYF
cdr3_nt: TGTGCCAGCAGTGCCGAGCGAGGGGAGCAGTACTTC

j_call: TRBJ2-7
v_call: TRBV5-4
clone_size: NA
d_call: NA
cdr3_aa: CASSPTSKDEQYF
cdr3_nt: TGTGCCAGCAGTCCCACTAGTAAGGACGAGCAGTACTTC

j_call: TRBJ2-1
v_call: TRBV20-1
clone_size: NA
d_call: TRBD2
cdr3_aa: CSASFIGRVYNEQFF
cdr3_nt: TGCAGTGCTAGTTTCATCGGGAGGGTCTACAATGAGCAGTTCTTC

j_call: TRBJ2-1
v_call: TRBV2
clone_size: few
d_call: TRBD2
cdr3_aa: CASSEWGLASSYNEQFF
cdr3_nt: TGTGCCAGCAGTGAATGGGGACTAGCCAGCTCCTACAATGAGCAGTTCTTC

j_call: TRBJ1-1
v_call: TRBV9
clone_size: NA
d_call: NA
cdr3_aa: CASSVLRNTEAFF
cdr3_nt: TGTGCCAGCAGCGTCCTCAGAAACACTGAAGCTTTCTTT

j_call: TRBJ1-2
v_call: TRBV5-4
clone_size: NA
d_call: NA
cdr3_aa: CASSLGEQGRYYGYTF
cdr3_nt: TGTGCCAGCAGCTTAGGGGAGCAGGGGAGATACTATGGCTACACCTTC

j_call: TRBJ2-3
v_call: TRBV21-1
clone_size: NA
d_call: NA
cdr3_aa: CASSKVIFASALMLGDTDTQYF
cdr3_nt: TGTGCCAGCAGCAAAGTTATTTTCGCTAGCGCCCTTATGTTGGGGGACACAGATACGCAGTATTTT

j_call: TRBJ1-4
v_call: TRBV4-1
clone_size: NA
d_call: TRBD1
cdr3_aa: CASSSLQGAREKLFF
cdr3_nt: TGCGCCAGCAGCTCTCTCCAGGGGGCGCGGGAAAAACTGTTTTTT

j_call: TRBJ2-7
v_call: TRBV7-6
clone_size: once
d_call: NA
cdr3_aa: CASSPGTGRAYEQYF
cdr3_nt: TGTGCCAGCAGCCCTGGTACAGGGAGGGCGTACGAGCAGTACTTC

j_call: TRBJ2-1
v_call: TRBV11-2
clone_size: NA
d_call: TRBD2
cdr3_aa: CASRKREGQFF
cdr3_nt: TGTGCCAGCAGAAAGCGGGAGGGCCAGTTCTTC

j_call: TRBJ2-2
v_call: TRBV3-1/TRBV3-2
clone_size: NA
d_call: TRBD2
cdr3_aa: CASSQDRPSGVRELFF
cdr3_nt: TGTGCCAGCAGCCAAGATCGGCCCAGCGGGGTTCGGGAGCTGTTTTTT

j_call: TRBJ1-6
v_call: TRBV6-5
clone_size: NA
d_call: NA
cdr3_aa: CASSYSDSENSPLHF
cdr3_nt: TGTGCCAGCAGTTACTCGGACAGCGAAAATTCACCCCTCCACTTT

j_call: TRBJ2-1
v_call: TRBV6-5
clone_size: NA
d_call: NA
cdr3_aa: CASSYEVDLGNEQFF
cdr3_nt: TGTGCCAGCAGTTACGAGGTAGATTTGGGCAATGAGCAGTTCTTC

j_call: TRBJ2-7
v_call: TRBV4-3
clone_size: NA
d_call: TRBD2
cdr3_aa: CASSQEGLAGDEQYF
cdr3_nt: TGCGCCAGCAGCCAAGAGGGACTAGCGGGAGACGAGCAGTACTTC

j_call: TRBJ2-2
v_call: TRBV20-1
clone_size: NA
d_call: NA
cdr3_aa: CSASQQWELFF
cdr3_nt: TGCAGTGCTAGTCAACAATGGGAGCTGTTTTTT

j_call: TRBJ1-6
v_call: TRBV28
clone_size: NA
d_call: NA
cdr3_aa: CASQSPTSDGEPLHF
cdr3_nt: TGTGCCAGCCAATCCCCTACCTCAGACGGGGAACCCCTCCACTTT

j_call: TRBJ2-3
v_call: TRBV2
clone_size: NA
d_call: TRBD1
cdr3_aa: CASRARAGQGTDTQYF
cdr3_nt: TGTGCCAGCAGGGCTCGGGCCGGACAGGGCACAGATACGCAGTATTTT

j_call: TRBJ2-3
v_call: TRBV7-8
clone_size: NA
d_call: NA
cdr3_aa: CASSSAHRDTTDTQYF
cdr3_nt: TGTGCCAGCAGCTCAGCACACCGGGACACCACAGATACGCAGTATTTT